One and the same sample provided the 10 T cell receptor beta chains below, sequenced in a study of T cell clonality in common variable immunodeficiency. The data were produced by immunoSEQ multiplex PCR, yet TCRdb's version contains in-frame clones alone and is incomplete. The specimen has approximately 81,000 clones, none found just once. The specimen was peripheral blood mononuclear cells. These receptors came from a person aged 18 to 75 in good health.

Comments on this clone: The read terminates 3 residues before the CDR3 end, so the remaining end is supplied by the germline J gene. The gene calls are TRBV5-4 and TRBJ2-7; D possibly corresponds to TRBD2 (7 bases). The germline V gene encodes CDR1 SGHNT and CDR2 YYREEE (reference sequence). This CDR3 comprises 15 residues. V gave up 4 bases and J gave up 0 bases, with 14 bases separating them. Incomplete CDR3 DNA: TGTGCCAGCAGCCACGGGGGGCCCCTCTCCTACGAG. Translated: CASSHGGPLSYE. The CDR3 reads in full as CASSHGGPLSYEQYF. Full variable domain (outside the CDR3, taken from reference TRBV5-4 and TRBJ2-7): ETGVTQSPTHLIKTRGQQVTLRCSSQSGHNTVSWYQQALGQGPQFIFQYYREEENGRGNFPPRFSGLQFPNYSSELNVNALELDDSALYLCASSHGGPLSYEQYFGPGTRLTVT.

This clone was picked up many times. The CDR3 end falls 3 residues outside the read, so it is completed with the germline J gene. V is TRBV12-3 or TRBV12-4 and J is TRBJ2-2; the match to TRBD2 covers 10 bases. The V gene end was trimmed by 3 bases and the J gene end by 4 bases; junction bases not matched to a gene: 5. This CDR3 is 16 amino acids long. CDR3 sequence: CASSLLAGGFTGELFF. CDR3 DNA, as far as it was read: TGTGCCAGCAGTTTGTTAGCGGGAGGATTCACCGGGGAG.

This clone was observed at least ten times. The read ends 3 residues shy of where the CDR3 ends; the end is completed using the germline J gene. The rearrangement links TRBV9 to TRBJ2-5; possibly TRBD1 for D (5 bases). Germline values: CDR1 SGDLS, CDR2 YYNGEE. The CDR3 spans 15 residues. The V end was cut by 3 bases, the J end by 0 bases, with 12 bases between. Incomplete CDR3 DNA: TGTGCCAGCAGCGCGTGGGGCAGGTACCAAGAGACC. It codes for CASSAWGRYQET. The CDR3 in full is CASSAWGRYQETQYF. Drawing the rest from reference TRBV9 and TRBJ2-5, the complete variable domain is DSGVTQTPKHLITATGQRVTLRCSPRSGDLSVYWYQQSLDQGLQFLIQYYNGEERAKGNILERFSAQQFPDLHSELNLSSLELGDSALYFCASSAWGRYQETQYFGPGTRLLVL.

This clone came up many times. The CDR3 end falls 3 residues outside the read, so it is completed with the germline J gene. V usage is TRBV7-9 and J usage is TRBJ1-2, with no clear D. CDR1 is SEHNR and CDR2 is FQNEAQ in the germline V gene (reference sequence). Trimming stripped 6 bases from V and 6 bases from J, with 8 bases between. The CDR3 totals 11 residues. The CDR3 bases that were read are TGTGCCAGCAGTTTGGCGGATGGC. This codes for CASSLADG. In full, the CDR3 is CASSLADGYTF.

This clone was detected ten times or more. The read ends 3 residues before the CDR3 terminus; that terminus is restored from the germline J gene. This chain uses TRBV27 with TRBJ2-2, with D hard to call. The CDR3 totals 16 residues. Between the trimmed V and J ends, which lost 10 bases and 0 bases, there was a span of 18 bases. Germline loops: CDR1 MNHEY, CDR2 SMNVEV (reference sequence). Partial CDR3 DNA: TGTGCCACCAAGCCCCCGGGTCCGGCGAACACCGGGGAG. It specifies CATKPPGPANTGE. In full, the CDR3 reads CATKPPGPANTGELFF.

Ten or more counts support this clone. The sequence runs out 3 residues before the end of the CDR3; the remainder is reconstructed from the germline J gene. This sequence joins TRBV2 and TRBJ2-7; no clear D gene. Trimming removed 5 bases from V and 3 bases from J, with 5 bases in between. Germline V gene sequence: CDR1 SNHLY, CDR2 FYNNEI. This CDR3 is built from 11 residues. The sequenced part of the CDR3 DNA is TGTGCCAGCAGTACTCTCTACGAG. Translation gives CASSTLYE. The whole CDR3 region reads CASSTLYEQYF.

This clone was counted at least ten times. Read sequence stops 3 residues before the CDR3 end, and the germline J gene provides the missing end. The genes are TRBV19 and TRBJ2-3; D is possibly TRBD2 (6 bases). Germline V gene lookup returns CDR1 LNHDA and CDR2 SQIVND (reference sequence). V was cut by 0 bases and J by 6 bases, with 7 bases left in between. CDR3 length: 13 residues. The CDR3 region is CASSIDRGDTQYF. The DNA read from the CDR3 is TGTGCCAGTAGTATAGATCGGGGGGATACG. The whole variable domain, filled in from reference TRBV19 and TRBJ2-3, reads DGGITQSPKYLFRKEGQNVTLSCEQNLNHDAMYWYRQDPGQGLRLIYYSQIVNDFQKGDIAEGYSVSREKKESFPLTVTSAQKNPTAFYLCASSIDRGDTQYFGPGTRLTVL.

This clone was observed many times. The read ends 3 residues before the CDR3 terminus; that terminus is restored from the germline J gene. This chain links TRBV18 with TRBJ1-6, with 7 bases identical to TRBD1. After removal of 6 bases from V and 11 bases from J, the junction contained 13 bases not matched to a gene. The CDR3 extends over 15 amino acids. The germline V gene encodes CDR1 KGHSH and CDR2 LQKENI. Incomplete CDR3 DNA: TGTGCCAGCTCTTTGACAGGGTCGGACTCTCCACCC. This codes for CASSLTGSDSPP. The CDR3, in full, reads CASSLTGSDSPPLHF. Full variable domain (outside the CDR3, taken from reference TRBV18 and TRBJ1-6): NAGVMQNPRHLVRRRGQEARLRCSPMKGHSHVYWYRQLPEEGLKFMVYLQKENIIDESGMPKERFSAEFPKEGPSILRIQQVVRGDSAAYFCASSLTGSDSPPLHFGNGTRLTVT.

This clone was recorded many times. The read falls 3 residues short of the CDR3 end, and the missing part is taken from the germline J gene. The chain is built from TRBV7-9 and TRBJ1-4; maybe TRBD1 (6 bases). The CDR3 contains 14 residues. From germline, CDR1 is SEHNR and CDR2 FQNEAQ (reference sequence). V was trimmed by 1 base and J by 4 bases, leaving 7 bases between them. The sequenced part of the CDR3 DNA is TGTGCCAGCAGCTTAGGACAGGATAATGAAAAA. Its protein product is CASSLGQDNEK. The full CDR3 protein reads CASSLGQDNEKLFF.

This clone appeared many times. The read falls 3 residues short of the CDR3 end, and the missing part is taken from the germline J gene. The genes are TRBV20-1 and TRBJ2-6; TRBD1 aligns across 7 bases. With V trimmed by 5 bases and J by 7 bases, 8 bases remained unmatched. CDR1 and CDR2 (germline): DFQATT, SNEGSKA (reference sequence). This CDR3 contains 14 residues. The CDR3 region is CSALPTGLANVLTF. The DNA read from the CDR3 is TGCAGTGCTCTACCGACAGGGCTTGCCAACGTC.